Reported below is one T cell receptor (beta chain). The antigen is not known. This specimen comes from a study of beta chain features in type 1 diabetes. What was sequenced were expressed TCRB transcripts, since all of the isolated RNA had been reverse transcribed. This table comes from immunoSEQ multiplex PCR, and its TCRdb copy is limited to in-frame clones, with some not included. The repertoire includes around 160,000 clones, around 8.6% of them detected once, and over 0.5% sits in the top ten. Per germline, CDR1 MDHEN and CDR2 SYDVKM. This CDR3 has 16 residues. V was pared by 4 bases and J by 4 bases, with 20 bases between. Study findings and constraints: Shorter TCRB CDR3s, moderately but significantly so, were found in Type 1 diabetes patients in all four CD4+ subsets.

Source material: central memory CD4+ T cells from blood. V gene TRBV28 combines with J gene TRBJ2-7; weak D call: TRBD2 (5 bases). This sequence was found in a woman aged 18-29 years with type 1 diabetes. Here the CDR3 reads CASSSPTTRGGYEQYF. CDR3 coding DNA: TGTGCCAGCAGTTCCCCAACGACCCGGGGTGGGTACGAGCAGTACTTC.